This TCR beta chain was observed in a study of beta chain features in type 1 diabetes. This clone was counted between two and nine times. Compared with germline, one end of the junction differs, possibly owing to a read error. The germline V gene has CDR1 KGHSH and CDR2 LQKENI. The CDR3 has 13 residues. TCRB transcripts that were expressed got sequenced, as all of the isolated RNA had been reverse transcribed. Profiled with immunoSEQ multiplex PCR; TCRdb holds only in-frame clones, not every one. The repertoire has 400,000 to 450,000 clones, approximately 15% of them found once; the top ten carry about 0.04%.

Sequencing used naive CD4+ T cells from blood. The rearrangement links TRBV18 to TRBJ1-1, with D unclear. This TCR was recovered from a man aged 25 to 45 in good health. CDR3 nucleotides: TGTGCCAGCTCACCGGTGGAGAACTCTGAAGCTTTCTTT. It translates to CASSPVENSEAFF.